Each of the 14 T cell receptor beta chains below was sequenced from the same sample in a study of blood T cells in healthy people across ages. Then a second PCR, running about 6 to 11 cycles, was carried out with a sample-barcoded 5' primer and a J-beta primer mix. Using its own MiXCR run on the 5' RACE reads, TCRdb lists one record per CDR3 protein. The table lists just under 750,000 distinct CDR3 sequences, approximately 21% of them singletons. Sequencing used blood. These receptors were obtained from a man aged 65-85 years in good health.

The chain's CDR3 is CSARGGLAEEYEQYF. The CDR3 coding sequence is TGCAGTGCTAGAGGAGGGCTAGCGGAGGAATACGAGCAGTACTTC. This chain joins TRBV20-1 and TRBJ2-5; 7 nucleotides match TRBD2. Near its end, the DNA agrees better with TRBJ2-7, so the J call may be wrong. There are 15 residues in the CDR3. In germline, CDR1 is DFQATT, CDR2 SNEGSKA (reference sequence).

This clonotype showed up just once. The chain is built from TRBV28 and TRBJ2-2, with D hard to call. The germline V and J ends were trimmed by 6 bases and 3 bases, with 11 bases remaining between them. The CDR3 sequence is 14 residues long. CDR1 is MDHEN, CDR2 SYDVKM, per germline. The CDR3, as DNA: TGTGCCAGCAGCCCTTGGCCTTACACCGGGGAGCTGTTTTTT. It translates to CASSPWPYTGELFF. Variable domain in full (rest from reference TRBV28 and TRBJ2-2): DVKVTQSSRYLVKRTGEKVFLECVQDMDHENMFWYRQDPGLGLRLIYFSYDVKMKEKGDIPEGYSVSREKKERFSLILESASTNQTSMYLCASSPWPYTGELFFGEGSRLTVL.

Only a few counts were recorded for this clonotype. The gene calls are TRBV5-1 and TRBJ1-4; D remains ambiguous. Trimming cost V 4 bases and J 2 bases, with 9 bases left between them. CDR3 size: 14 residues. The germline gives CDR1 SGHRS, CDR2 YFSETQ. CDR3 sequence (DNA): TGCGCCAGCAGCCTTGGGTGGACTAATGAAAAACTGTTTTTT. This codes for CASSLGWTNEKLFF.

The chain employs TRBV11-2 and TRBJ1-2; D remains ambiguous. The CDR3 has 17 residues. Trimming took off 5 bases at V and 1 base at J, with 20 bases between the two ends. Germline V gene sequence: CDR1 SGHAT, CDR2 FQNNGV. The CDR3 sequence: CASSSNQERNYNYGYTF. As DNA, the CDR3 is TGTGCCAGCAGCAGCAACCAGGAACGGAATTATAACTATGGCTACACCTTC.

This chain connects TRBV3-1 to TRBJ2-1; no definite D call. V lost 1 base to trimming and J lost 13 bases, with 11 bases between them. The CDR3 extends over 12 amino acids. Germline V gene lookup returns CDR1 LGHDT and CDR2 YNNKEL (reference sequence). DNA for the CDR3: TGTGCCAGCAGCCAAGGCGTACGAAGACAGTTCTTC. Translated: CASSQGVRRQFF.

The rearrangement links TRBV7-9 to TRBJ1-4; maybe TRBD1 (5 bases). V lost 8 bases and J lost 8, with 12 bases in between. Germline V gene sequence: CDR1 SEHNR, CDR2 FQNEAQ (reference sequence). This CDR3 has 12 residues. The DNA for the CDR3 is TGTGCCAGCTCCGGGGGTTGGGAAAAACTGTTTTTT. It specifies CASSGGWEKLFF. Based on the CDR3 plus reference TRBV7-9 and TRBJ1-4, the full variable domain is DTGVSQNPRHKITKRGQNVTFRCDPISEHNRLYWYRQTLGQGPEFLTYFQNEAQLEKSRLLSDRFSAERPKGSFSTLEIQRTEQGDSAMYLCASSGGWEKLFFGSGTQLSVL.

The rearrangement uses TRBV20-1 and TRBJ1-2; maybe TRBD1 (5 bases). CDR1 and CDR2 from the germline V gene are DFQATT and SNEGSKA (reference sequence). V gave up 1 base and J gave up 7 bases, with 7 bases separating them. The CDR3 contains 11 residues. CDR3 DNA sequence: TGCAGTGCTAGAGGCGACAGTGGCTACACCTTC. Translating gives CSARGDSGYTF.

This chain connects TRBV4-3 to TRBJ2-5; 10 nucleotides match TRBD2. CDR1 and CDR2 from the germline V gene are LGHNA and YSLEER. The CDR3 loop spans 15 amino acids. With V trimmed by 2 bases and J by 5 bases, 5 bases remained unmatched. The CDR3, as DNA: TGCGCCAGCAGCCAATCTAGCGGGAGTTGGGAGACCCAGTACTTC. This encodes CASSQSSGSWETQYF.

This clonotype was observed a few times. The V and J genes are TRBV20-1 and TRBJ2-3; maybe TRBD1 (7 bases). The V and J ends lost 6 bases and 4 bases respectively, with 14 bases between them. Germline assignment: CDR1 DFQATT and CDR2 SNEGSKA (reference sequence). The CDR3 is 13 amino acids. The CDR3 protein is CSAPGGPADTQYF. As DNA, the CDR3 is TGCAGTGCCCCAGGGGGGCCAGCAGATACGCAGTATTTT.

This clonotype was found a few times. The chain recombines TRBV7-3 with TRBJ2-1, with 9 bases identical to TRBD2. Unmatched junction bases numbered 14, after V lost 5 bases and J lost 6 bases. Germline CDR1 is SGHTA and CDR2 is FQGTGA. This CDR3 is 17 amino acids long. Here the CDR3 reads CASSPRTSASGGNEQFF. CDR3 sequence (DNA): TGTGCCAGCAGCCCACGGACTAGCGCCAGTGGGGGCAATGAGCAGTTCTTC.

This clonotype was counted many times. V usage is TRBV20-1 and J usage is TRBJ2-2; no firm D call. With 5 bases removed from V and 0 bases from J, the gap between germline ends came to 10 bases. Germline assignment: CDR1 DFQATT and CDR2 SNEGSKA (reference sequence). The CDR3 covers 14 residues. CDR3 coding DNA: TGCAGTGCTTCGGGCCAGCCGAACACCGGGGAGCTGTTTTTT. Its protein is CSASGQPNTGELFF.

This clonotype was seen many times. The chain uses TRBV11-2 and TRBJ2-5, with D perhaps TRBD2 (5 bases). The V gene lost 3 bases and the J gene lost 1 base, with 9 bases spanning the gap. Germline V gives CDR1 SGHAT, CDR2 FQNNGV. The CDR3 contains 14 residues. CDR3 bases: TGTGCCAGCAGCTTTAGAGGAGGCCAAGAGACCCAGTACTTC. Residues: CASSFRGGQETQYF.

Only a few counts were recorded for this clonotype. CDR3: CASSFKGGTQYF. The CDR3 DNA sequence: TGTGCCAGCAGTTTCAAGGGGGGTACGCAGTATTTT. This chain connects TRBV27 to TRBJ2-3; D possibly uses TRBD1 or TRBD2 (6 bases each). CDR1 is MNHEY, CDR2 SMNVEV, per germline (reference sequence). The CDR3 spans 12 residues. Trimming removed 3 bases from V and 8 bases from J, with 9 bases in between.

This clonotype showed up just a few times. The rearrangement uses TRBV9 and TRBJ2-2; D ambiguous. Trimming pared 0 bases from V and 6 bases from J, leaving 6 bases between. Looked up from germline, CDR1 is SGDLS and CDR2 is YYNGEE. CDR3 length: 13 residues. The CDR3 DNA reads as TGTGCCAGCAGCGTAGATGTGTCCGGGGAGCTGTTTTTT. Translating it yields CASSVDVSGELFF.